The T cell receptor beta chain described here comes from a study of CD8+CD57+ T cells in acquired aplastic anemia. Study as a whole: The DNA of sorted CD4+ and CD8+ cells averaged 3.2 ug.

The CDR3 runs 14 residues. Germline CDR1 is LNHDA and CDR2 is SQIVND (reference sequence). Trimming stripped 5 bases from V and 4 bases from J, with 14 bases between. Study-wide points: Patients and controls shared just under 30 CD8+ CDR3 sequences. Patients versus controls showed no significant CD8+ Simpson's diversity difference.

This clonotype occurred many times. The antigen remains undetermined. The template used for profiling TCR beta VDJ and CDR3 was genomic DNA. One entry per CDR3 protein results from TCRdb running MiXCR on the reads. The sample lists approximately 270,000 distinct CDR3 sequences, roughly three fifths seen once, with approximately 8% in the top ten. The J gene is TRBJ1-1, the V gene TRBV19, with unresolved D. This TCR derives from a human donor with severe aplastic anemia or a healthy control (not recorded which). The sample comprised sorted CD4+, CD8+, or CD8+CD57+ T cells (not recorded which) from PBMCs. The CDR3 protein is CASSVDPRVTEAFF. Written as DNA, the CDR3 is TGTGCCAGTAGTGTGGACCCTAGAGTCACTGAAGCTTTCTTT.